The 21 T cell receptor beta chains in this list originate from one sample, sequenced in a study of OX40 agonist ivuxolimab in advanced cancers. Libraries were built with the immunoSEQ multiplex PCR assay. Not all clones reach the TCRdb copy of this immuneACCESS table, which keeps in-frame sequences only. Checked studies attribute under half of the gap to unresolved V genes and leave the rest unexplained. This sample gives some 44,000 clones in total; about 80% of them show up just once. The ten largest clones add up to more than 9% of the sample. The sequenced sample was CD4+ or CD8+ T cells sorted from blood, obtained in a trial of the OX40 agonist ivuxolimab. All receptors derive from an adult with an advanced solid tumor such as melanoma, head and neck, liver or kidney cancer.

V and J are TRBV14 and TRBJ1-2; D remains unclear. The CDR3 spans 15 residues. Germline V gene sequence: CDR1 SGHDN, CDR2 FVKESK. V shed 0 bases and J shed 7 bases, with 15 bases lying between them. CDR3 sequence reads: CASSQDRSSGGGYTF. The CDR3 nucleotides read TGTGCCAGCAGCCAAGATCGGAGTTCCGGCGGTGGCTACACCTTC.

The CDR3 DNA reads as TGTGCCAGCTTCAGGGCATACCGTGAAAAACTGTTTTTT. It codes for CASFRAYREKLFF. The chain links TRBV18 to TRBJ1-4; TRBD1 might be the D (5 bases). V was shortened by 7 bases and J by 7 bases, with 13 bases between the two germline ends. Looked up from germline, CDR1 is KGHSH and CDR2 is LQKENI. This CDR3 has 13 residues.

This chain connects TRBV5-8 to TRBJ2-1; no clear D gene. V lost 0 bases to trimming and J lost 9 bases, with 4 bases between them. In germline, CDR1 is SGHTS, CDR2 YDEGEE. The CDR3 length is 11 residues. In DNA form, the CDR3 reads TGTGCCAGCAGCTTGGAGGTTGAGCAGTTCTTC. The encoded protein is CASSLEVEQFF.

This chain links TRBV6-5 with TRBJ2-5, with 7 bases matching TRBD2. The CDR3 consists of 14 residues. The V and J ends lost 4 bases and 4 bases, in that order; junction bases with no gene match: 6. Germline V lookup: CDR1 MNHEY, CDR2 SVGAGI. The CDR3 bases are TGTGCCAGCAGTTCGACGTGGGGGGGAGAGACCCAGTACTTC. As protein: CASSSTWGGETQYF.

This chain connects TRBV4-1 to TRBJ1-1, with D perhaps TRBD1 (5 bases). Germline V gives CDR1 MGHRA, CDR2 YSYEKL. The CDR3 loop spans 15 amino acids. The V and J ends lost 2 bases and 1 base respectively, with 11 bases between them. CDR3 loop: CASSQPLGQNTEAFF. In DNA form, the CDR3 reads TGCGCCAGCAGCCAACCCCTAGGACAGAACACTGAAGCTTTCTTT.

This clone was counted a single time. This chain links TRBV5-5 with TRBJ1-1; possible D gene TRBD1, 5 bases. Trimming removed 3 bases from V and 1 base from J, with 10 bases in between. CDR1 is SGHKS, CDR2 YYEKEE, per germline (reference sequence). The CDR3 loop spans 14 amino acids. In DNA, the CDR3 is TGTGCCAGCAGCTCAGGGTTTCAGAACACTGAAGCTTTCTTT. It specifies CASSSGFQNTEAFF.

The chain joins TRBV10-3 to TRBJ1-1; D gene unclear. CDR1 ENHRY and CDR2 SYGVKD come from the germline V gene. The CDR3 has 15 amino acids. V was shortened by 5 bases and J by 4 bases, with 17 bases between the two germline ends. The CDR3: CAISKAVATGTEAFF. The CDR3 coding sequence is TGTGCCATCAGTAAGGCGGTGGCGACTGGCACTGAAGCTTTCTTT.

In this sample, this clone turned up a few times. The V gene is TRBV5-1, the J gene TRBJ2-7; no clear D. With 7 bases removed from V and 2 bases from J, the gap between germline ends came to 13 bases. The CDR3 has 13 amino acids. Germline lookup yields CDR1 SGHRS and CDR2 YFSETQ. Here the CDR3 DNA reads TGCGCCAGCTTTGACGAGGCACCCTACGAGCAGTACTTC. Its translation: CASFDEAPYEQYF.

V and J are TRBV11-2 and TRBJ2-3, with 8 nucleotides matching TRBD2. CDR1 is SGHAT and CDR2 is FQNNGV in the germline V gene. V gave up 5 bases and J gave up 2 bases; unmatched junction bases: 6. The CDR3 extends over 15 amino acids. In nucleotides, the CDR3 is TGTGCCAGCAGCCTAGCGGGTTTTACCACAGATACGCAGTATTTT. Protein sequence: CASSLAGFTTDTQYF.

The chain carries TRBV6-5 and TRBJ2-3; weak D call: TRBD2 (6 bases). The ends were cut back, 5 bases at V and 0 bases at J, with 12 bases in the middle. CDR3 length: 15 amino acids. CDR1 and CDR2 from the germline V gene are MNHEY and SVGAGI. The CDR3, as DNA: TGTGCCAGCAGTCGGGACTTTACTAGCACAGATACGCAGTATTTT. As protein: CASSRDFTSTDTQYF.

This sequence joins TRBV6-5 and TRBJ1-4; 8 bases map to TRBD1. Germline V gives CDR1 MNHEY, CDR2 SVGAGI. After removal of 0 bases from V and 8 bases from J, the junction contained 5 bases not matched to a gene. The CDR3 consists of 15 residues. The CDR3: CASSYSSTGVEKLFF. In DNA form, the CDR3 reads TGTGCCAGCAGTTACTCTTCGACAGGGGTCGAAAAACTGTTTTTT.

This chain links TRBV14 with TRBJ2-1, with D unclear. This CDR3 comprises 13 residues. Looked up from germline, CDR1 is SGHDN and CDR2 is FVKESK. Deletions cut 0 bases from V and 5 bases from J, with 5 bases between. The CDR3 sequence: CASSQDAHNEQFF. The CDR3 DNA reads TGTGCCAGCAGCCAAGATGCCCACAATGAGCAGTTCTTC.

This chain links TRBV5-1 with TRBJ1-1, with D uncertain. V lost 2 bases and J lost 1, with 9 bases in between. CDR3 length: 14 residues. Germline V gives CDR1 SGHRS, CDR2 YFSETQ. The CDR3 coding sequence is TGCGCCAGCAGCTTAATGACATCGAACACTGAAGCTTTCTTT. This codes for CASSLMTSNTEAFF.

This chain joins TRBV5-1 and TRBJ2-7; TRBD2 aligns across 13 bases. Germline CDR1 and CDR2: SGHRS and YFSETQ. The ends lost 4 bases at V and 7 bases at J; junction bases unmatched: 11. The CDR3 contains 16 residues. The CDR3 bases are TGCGCCAGCAGCCCTAGGACTAGCGGGAGCTTCTTGGAGCAGTACTTC. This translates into CASSPRTSGSFLEQYF.

The CDR3 protein is CASSYHIAGVYEQYF. CDR3 bases: TGTGCCAGCAGTTATCATATAGCGGGAGTTTACGAGCAGTACTTC. The rearrangement links TRBV6-5 to TRBJ2-5, with 9 bases fitting TRBD2. Matching the DNA end better, TRBJ2-7 makes the J call doubtful. Germline V gene data show CDR1 as MNHEY and CDR2 as SVGAGI. The CDR3 is made up of 15 amino acids.

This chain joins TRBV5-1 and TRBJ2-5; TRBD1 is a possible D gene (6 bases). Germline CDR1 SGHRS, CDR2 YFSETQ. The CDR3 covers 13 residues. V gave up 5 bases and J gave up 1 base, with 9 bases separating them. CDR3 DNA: TGCGCCAGCAGTTCAGGGGTCCAAGAGACCCAGTACTTC. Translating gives CASSSGVQETQYF.

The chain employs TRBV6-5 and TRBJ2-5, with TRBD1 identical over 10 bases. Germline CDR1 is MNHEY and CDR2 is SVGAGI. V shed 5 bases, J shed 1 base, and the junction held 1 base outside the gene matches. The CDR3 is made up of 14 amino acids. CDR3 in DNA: TGTGCCAGCAGTCGGACAGGGGGCCAAGAGACCCAGTACTTC. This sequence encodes CASSRTGGQETQYF.

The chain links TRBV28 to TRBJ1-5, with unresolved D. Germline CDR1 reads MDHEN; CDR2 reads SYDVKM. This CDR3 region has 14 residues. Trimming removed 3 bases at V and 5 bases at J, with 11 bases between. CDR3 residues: CASSFGETYQPQHF. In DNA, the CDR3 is TGTGCCAGCAGTTTTGGTGAGACGTATCAGCCCCAGCATTTT.

DNA of the CDR3: TGCAGCGCCTCTTTTTACACCGGGGAGCTGTTTTTT. It codes for CSASFYTGELFF. The chain joins TRBV29-1 to TRBJ2-2; D not resolved. Trimming cost V 7 bases and J 3 bases, with 9 bases left between them. The CDR3 consists of 12 residues. The germline V gene has CDR1 SQVTM and CDR2 ANQGSEA.

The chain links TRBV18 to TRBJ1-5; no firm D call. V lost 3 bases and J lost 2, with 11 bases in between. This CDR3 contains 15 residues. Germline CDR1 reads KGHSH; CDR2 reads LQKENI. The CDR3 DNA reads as TGTGCCAGCTCACCCGGTCAGGAGGGCAATCAGCCCCAGCATTTT. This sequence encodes CASSPGQEGNQPQHF.

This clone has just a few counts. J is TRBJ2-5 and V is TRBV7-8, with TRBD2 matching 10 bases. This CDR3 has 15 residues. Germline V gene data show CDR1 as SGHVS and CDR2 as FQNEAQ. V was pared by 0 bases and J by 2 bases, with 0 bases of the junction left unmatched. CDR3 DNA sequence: TGTGCCAGCAGCTTAGCACTAGCGGGGCAAGAGACCCAGTACTTC. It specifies CASSLALAGQETQYF. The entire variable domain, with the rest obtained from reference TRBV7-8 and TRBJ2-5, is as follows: GAGVSQSPRYKVAKRGQDVALRCDPISGHVSLFWYQQALGQGPEFLTYFQNEAQLDKSGLPSDRFFAERPEGSVSTLKIQRTQQEDSAVYLCASSLALAGQETQYFGPGTRLLVL.